This is a list of T cell receptor beta chains from one sample in a study of cytomegalovirus exposure and HLA in healthy donors. Repertoires were generated with immunoSEQ multiplex PCR, while TCRdb's copy carries only in-frame clones and drops some. This sample has 150,000 to 200,000 clones, with 76% found just once. The sequencing sample was made of PBMCs. The source is a man between 18 and 29 years old in good health and CMV-seronegative. Both conserved end residues are part of each CDR3. Fields, in order: J gene, V gene, D gene, clone size, CDR3 protein, CDR3 DNA. The D gene is left open where the match is weak. Some rows mark clone size as missing; the rest say once, few, many or name a class of expanded clone.

J: TRBJ1-5
V: TRBV5-1
D: TRBD1
size: NA
CDR3: CASSLEGQGDAKHF
DNA: TGCGCCAGCAGCTTGGAGGGACAGGGGGACGCGAAGCATTTT

J: TRBJ1-5
V: TRBV9
D: TRBD1
size: few
CDR3: CASSVGQYSNQPQHF
DNA: TGTGCCAGCAGCGTGGGACAGTATAGCAATCAGCCCCAGCATTTT

J: TRBJ1-2
V: TRBV28
D: NA
size: NA
CDR3: CASSLTRNLYGYTF
DNA: TGTGCCAGCAGCCTGACGAGGAACCTCTATGGCTACACCTTC

J: TRBJ1-1
V: TRBV10-3
D: TRBD1
size: NA
CDR3: CAISGSPRRGHTEAFF
DNA: TGTGCCATCAGTGGATCCCCCCGCAGGGGGCACACTGAAGCTTTCTTT

J: TRBJ1-5
V: TRBV7-8
D: TRBD1
size: once
CDR3: CASSYGTAEIANQPQHF
DNA: TGTGCCAGCAGCTATGGGACAGCCGAAATTGCGAATCAGCCCCAGCATTTT

J: TRBJ2-7
V: TRBV27
D: TRBD2
size: NA
CDR3: CASSYVSGSLGEQYF
DNA: TGTGCCAGCAGTTATGTTAGCGGGAGTTTGGGCGAGCAGTACTTC

J: TRBJ2-1
V: TRBV6-1
D: TRBD2
size: NA
CDR3: CASSLVLAGVNEQFF
DNA: TGTGCCAGCAGCCTGGTACTAGCGGGAGTCAATGAGCAGTTCTTC

J: TRBJ2-7
V: TRBV6-5
D: TRBD2
size: NA
CDR3: CASSYLGLAGDEQYF
DNA: TGTGCCAGCAGTTACCTGGGACTAGCGGGAGACGAGCAGTACTTC

J: TRBJ2-7
V: TRBV18
D: TRBD1
size: NA
CDR3: CASSPGQGRDEQYF
DNA: TGTGCCAGCTCACCGGGACAGGGTCGGGACGAGCAGTACTTC

J: TRBJ2-1
V: TRBV27
D: TRBD1
size: NA
CDR3: CASSLIMDRGSKNEQFF
DNA: TGTGCCAGCAGTTTAATAATGGACAGGGGTTCGAAAAATGAGCAGTTCTTC

J: TRBJ2-5
V: TRBV5-1
D: NA
size: NA
CDR3: CASSFSSDPRETQYF
DNA: TGCGCCAGCAGCTTTTCGAGCGACCCCCGGGAGACCCAGTACTTC

J: TRBJ2-7
V: TRBV28
D: NA
size: NA
CDR3: CASRRVVSGNEQYF
DNA: TGTGCCAGCAGGCGGGTGGTTTCGGGGAACGAGCAGTACTTC

J: TRBJ2-7
V: TRBV6-6
D: TRBD1
size: NA
CDR3: CASRAGRQGYDEQYF
DNA: TGTGCCAGCAGGGCGGGCCGACAGGGTTACGACGAGCAGTACTTC

J: TRBJ2-7
V: TRBV4-1
D: TRBD1
size: NA
CDR3: CASSLGARTGYSYEQYF
DNA: TGCGCCAGCAGCCTGGGGGCCCGGACAGGGTACTCCTACGAGCAGTACTTC

J: TRBJ2-7
V: TRBV28
D: TRBD1
size: NA
CDR3: CATNFGTGEFRFYEQYF
DNA: TGTGCCACCAACTTCGGGACAGGGGAGTTCAGGTTCTACGAGCAGTACTTC

J: TRBJ2-3
V: TRBV4-1
D: TRBD1
size: NA
CDR3: CASSHGQGNTDTQYF
DNA: TGCGCCAGCAGCCACGGACAGGGGAACACAGATACGCAGTATTTT

J: TRBJ2-3
V: TRBV27
D: NA
size: NA
CDR3: CASSLGVGSDTQYF
DNA: TGTGCCAGCAGTCTCGGGGTAGGGTCAGATACGCAGTATTTT

J: TRBJ1-1
V: TRBV6-6
D: NA
size: few
CDR3: CASSYGGANTEAFF
DNA: TGTGCCAGCAGTTACGGAGGGGCGAACACTGAAGCTTTCTTT

J: TRBJ2-3
V: TRBV19
D: TRBD2
size: NA
CDR3: CASSLLPGTSGITVGTQYF
DNA: TGTGCCAGTAGTCTCCTACCCGGGACTAGCGGGATCACGGTGGGAACGCAGTATTTT

J: TRBJ1-2
V: TRBV30
D: NA
size: NA
CDR3: CAWSTGTRVRYTF
DNA: TGTGCCTGGAGTACAGGTACACGGGTCCGCTACACCTTC

J: TRBJ1-1
V: TRBV9
D: TRBD1
size: NA
CDR3: CASSPRQGPSDTEAFF
DNA: TGTGCCAGCAGCCCTAGACAGGGGCCCTCGGACACTGAAGCTTTCTTT

J: TRBJ2-7
V: TRBV10-3
D: NA
size: NA
CDR3: CALPRQESDIYEQYF
DNA: TGTGCCCTACCTCGCCAAGAGTCCGACATTTACGAGCAGTACTTC

J: TRBJ1-2
V: TRBV28
D: TRBD1
size: NA
CDR3: CASSLRGTGVGYTF
DNA: TGTGCCAGCAGTTTAAGGGGGACAGGGGTTGGCTACACCTTC

J: TRBJ2-1
V: TRBV7-9
D: NA
size: NA
CDR3: CASSPPIGRGRNEQFF
DNA: TGTGCCAGCAGCCCTCCCATTGGCAGGGGGAGGAATGAGCAGTTCTTC

J: TRBJ1-2
V: TRBV4-1
D: NA
size: NA
CDR3: CASSYSGLSDGYTF
DNA: TGCGCCAGCAGCTACAGTGGTCTATCGGATGGCTACACCTTC

J: TRBJ2-3
V: TRBV29-1
D: NA
size: NA
CDR3: CSVSPARTDTQYF
DNA: TGCAGCGTTTCCCCCGCCCGGACAGATACGCAGTATTTT

J: TRBJ1-2
V: TRBV21-1
D: NA
size: few
CDR3: CASSIRTGRYGYTF
DNA: TGTGCCAGCAGCATTAGGACAGGGCGCTATGGCTACACCTTC

J: TRBJ1-3
V: TRBV25-1
D: TRBD1
size: NA
CDR3: CASSRYGTGYSGNTIYF
DNA: TGTGCCAGCAGCCGGTATGGGACAGGGTACTCTGGAAACACCATATATTTT

J: TRBJ2-5
V: TRBV2
D: NA
size: NA
CDR3: CASSVNRQETQYF
DNA: TGTGCCAGCAGTGTAAACAGACAAGAGACCCAGTACTTC

J: TRBJ1-4
V: TRBV11-2
D: NA
size: NA
CDR3: CASSFRRAATNEKLFF
DNA: TGTGCCAGCAGCTTTCGGAGGGCCGCAACTAATGAAAAACTGTTTTTT

J: TRBJ2-7
V: TRBV7-9
D: NA
size: NA
CDR3: CASSWWTVRASYEQYF
DNA: TGTGCCAGCAGCTGGTGGACAGTCCGGGCTTCCTACGAGCAGTACTTC

J: TRBJ2-3
V: TRBV7-2
D: TRBD2
size: NA
CDR3: CASSSSGGRTDTQYF
DNA: TGTGCCAGCAGCTCTAGCGGGGGAAGGACAGATACGCAGTATTTT

J: TRBJ1-2
V: TRBV28
D: TRBD1
size: NA
CDR3: CASSWRQGGGYTF
DNA: TGTGCCAGCAGTTGGAGGCAGGGGGGAGGCTACACCTTC

J: TRBJ2-5
V: TRBV5-1
D: TRBD1
size: NA
CDR3: CASSLVGGAETQYF
DNA: TGCGCCAGCAGCTTGGTAGGGGGCGCGGAGACCCAGTACTTC

J: TRBJ1-5
V: TRBV15
D: TRBD1
size: NA
CDR3: CATSIRTGDQPQHF
DNA: TGTGCCACCAGCATCCGGACAGGGGATCAGCCCCAGCATTTT

J: TRBJ2-7
V: TRBV6-6
D: NA
size: NA
CDR3: CASSSEIYEQYF
DNA: TGTGCCAGCAGTTCGGAGATCTACGAGCAGTACTTC

J: TRBJ2-5
V: TRBV6-5
D: TRBD1
size: NA
CDR3: CASSYRDRQETQYF
DNA: TGTGCCAGCAGTTACCGGGACAGACAAGAGACCCAGTACTTC

J: TRBJ2-7
V: TRBV27
D: TRBD1
size: NA
CDR3: CASSLSFGDRDYEQYF
DNA: TGTGCCAGCAGTTTATCGTTCGGGGACAGGGACTACGAGCAGTACTTC

J: TRBJ1-1
V: TRBV7-9
D: NA
size: few
CDR3: CASSLGGPGAGAEAFF
DNA: TGTGCCAGCAGCTTAGGGGGTCCAGGGGCGGGCGCTGAAGCTTTCTTT

J: TRBJ2-7
V: TRBV5-1
D: NA
size: NA
CDR3: CASSLGPISYEQYF
DNA: TGCGCCAGCAGCTTGGGGCCGATCTCCTACGAGCAGTACTTC

J: TRBJ2-7
V: TRBV28
D: TRBD2
size: NA
CDR3: CASSLYGTKDEQYF
DNA: TGTGCCAGCAGTTTATATGGGACTAAGGACGAGCAGTACTTC

J: TRBJ2-3
V: TRBV11-1
D: NA
size: NA
CDR3: CASSLAGGTDTQYF
DNA: TGTGCCAGCAGCTTAGCGGGAGGCACAGATACGCAGTATTTT

J: TRBJ2-5
V: TRBV30
D: NA
size: NA
CDR3: CAWGEGGIQETQYF
DNA: TGTGCCTGGGGGGAGGGGGGAATTCAAGAGACCCAGTACTTC

J: TRBJ1-1
V: TRBV9
D: NA
size: NA
CDR3: CASSVGGSNTEAFF
DNA: TGTGCCAGCAGCGTAGGGGGCTCGAACACTGAAGCTTTCTTT

J: TRBJ2-1
V: TRBV29-1
D: TRBD1
size: NA
CDR3: CSVPGTVSSYNEQFF
DNA: TGCAGCGTTCCGGGGACAGTTAGCTCCTACAATGAGCAGTTCTTC

J: TRBJ2-3
V: TRBV7-9
D: TRBD1
size: NA
CDR3: CASSLGKGAGADTQYF
DNA: TGTGCCAGCAGCTTAGGAAAGGGGGCCGGGGCAGATACGCAGTATTTT

J: TRBJ2-2
V: TRBV5-4
D: TRBD1
size: NA
CDR3: CASSPTWDRGAGELFF
DNA: TGTGCCAGCAGCCCAACCTGGGACAGGGGGGCCGGGGAGCTGTTTTTT

J: TRBJ2-5
V: TRBV11-1
D: NA
size: NA
CDR3: CASSRLEETQYF
DNA: TGTGCCAGCAGCCGGCTAGAAGAGACCCAGTACTTC

J: TRBJ2-7
V: TRBV9
D: NA
size: NA
CDR3: CASSVAGGPYEQYF
DNA: TGTGCCAGCAGCGTAGCGGGGGGCCCCTACGAGCAGTACTTC

J: TRBJ2-7
V: TRBV7-7
D: NA
size: NA
CDR3: CASSLASGPSYEQYF
DNA: TGTGCTAGCAGCTTAGCGTCAGGGCCTTCCTACGAGCAGTACTTC

J: TRBJ2-7
V: TRBV13
D: NA
size: few
CDR3: CASSLGDSYEQYF
DNA: TGTGCCAGCAGCTTAGGCGACAGCTACGAGCAGTACTTC

J: TRBJ1-5
V: TRBV7-8
D: NA
size: NA
CDR3: CASSLGRRGNQPQHF
DNA: TGTGCCAGCAGCTTAGGTAGACGGGGCAATCAGCCCCAGCATTTT

J: TRBJ1-4
V: TRBV18
D: TRBD1
size: NA
CDR3: CASSANRGALYGLFF
DNA: TGTGCCAGCTCTGCGAACAGGGGGGCACTTTACGGACTGTTTTTT